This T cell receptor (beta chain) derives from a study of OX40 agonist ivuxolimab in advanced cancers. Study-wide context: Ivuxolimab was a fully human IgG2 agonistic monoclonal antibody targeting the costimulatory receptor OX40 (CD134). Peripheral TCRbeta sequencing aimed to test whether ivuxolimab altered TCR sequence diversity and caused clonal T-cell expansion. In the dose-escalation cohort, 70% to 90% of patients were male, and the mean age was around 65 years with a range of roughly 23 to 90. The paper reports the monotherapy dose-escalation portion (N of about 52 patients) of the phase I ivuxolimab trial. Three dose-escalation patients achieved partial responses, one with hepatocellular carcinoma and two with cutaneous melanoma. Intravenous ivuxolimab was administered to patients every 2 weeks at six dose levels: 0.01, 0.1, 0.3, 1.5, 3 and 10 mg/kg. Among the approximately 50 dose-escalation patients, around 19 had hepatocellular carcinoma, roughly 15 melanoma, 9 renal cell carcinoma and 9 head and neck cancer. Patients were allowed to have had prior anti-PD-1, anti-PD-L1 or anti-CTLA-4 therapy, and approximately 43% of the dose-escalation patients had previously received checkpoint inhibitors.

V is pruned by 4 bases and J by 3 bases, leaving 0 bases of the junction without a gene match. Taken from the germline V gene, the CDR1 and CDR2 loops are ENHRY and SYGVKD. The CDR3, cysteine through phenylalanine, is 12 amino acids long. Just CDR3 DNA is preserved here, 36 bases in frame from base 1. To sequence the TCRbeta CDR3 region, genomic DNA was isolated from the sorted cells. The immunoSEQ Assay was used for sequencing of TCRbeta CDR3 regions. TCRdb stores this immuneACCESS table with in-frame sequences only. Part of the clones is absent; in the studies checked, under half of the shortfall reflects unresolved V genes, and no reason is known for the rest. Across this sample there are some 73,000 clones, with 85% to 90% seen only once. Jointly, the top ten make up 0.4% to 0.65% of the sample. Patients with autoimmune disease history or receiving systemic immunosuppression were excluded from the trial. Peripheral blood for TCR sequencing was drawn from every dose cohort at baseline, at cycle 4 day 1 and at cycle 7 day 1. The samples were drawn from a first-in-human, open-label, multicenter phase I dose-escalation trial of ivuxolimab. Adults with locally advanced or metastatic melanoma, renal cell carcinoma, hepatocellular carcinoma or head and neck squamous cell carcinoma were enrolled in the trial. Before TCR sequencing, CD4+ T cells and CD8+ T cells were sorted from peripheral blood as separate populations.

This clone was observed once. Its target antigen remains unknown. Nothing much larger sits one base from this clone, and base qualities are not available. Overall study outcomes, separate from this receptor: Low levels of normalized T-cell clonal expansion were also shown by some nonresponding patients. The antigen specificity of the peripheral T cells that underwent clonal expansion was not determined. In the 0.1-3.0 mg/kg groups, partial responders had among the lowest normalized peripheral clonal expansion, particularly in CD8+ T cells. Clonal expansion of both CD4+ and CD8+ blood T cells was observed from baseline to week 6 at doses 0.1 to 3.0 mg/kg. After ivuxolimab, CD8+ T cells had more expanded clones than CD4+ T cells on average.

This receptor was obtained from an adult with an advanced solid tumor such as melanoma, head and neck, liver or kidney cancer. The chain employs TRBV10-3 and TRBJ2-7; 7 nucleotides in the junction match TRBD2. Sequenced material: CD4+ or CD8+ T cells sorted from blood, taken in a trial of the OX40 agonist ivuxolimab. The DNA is TGTGCCATCAGTGGGACTAGCTACGAGCAGTACTTC. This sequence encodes CAISGTSYEQYF.